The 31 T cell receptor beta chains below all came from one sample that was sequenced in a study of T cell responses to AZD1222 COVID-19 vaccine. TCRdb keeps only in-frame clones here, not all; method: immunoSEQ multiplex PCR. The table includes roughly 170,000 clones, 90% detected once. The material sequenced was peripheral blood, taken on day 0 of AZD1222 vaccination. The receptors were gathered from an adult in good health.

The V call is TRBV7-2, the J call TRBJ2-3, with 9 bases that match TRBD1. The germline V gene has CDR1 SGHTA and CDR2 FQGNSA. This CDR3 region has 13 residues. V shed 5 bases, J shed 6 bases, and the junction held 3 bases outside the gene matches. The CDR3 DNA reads TGTGCCAGCAGCGGGGACAGGGTTGATACGCAGTATTTT. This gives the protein CASSGDRVDTQYF.

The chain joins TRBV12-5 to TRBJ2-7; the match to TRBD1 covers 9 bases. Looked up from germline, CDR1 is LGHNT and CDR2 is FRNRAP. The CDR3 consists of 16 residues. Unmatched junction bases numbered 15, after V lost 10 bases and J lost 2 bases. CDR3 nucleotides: TGTGCTAACAACGAGACCGGGACAGGGACGACCTACGAGCAGTACTTC. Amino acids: CANNETGTGTTYEQYF.

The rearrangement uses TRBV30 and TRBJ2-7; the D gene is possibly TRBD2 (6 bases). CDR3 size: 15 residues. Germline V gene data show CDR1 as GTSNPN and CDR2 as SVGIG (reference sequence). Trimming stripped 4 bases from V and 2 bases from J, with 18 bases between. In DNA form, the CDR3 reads TGTGCCTGGACCGGAGGGTTGGGTTCTACCTACGAGCAGTACTTC. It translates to CAWTGGLGSTYEQYF.

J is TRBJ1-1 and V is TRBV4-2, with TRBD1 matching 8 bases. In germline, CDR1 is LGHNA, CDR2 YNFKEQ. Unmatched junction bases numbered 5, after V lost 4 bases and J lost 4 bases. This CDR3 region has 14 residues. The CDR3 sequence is CASSPKQGGTEAFF. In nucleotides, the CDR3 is TGTGCCAGCAGCCCGAAACAGGGGGGCACTGAAGCTTTCTTT.

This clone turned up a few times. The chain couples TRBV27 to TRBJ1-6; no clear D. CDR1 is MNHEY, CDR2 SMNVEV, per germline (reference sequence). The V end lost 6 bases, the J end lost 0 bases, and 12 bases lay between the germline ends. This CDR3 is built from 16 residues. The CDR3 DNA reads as TGTGCCAGCAGCTCTATCAGAAGCTCCTATAATTCACCCCTCCACTTT. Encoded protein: CASSSIRSSYNSPLHF.

The CDR3 nucleotides are TGCAGCGTTGACTCCGGGGGCACTGAAGCTTTCTTT. It specifies CSVDSGGTEAFF. The V call is TRBV29-1, the J call TRBJ1-1; TRBD1 might be the D (5 bases). Per the germline V gene, CDR1 is SQVTM and CDR2 is ANQGSEA. Between the trimmed V and J ends, which lost 3 bases and 4 bases, there was a span of 9 bases. The CDR3 totals 12 residues.

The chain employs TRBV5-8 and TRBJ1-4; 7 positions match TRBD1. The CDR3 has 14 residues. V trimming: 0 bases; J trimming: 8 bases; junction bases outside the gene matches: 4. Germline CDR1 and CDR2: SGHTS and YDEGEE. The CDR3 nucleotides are TGTGCCAGCAGCTTGGTGGGACAGAAGGAAAAACTGTTTTTT. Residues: CASSLVGQKEKLFF.

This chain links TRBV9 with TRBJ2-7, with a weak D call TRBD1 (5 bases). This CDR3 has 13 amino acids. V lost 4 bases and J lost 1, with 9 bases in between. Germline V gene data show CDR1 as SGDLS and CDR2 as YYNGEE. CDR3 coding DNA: TGTGCCAGCAGCACGACAGCATCCTACGAGCAGTACTTC. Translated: CASSTTASYEQYF.

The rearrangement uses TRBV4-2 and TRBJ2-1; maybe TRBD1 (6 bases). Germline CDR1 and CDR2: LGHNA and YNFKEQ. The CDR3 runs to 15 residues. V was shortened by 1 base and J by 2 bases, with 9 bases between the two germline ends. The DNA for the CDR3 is TGTGCCAGCAGCCAAGGGACAGCTACCTACAATGAGCAGTTCTTC. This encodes CASSQGTATYNEQFF.

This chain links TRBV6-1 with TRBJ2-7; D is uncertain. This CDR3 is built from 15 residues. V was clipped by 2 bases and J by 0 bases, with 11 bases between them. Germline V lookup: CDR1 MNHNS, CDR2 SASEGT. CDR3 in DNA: TGTGCCAGCAGTGAACCGCCTGCGAGCTCCTACGAGCAGTACTTC. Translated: CASSEPPASSYEQYF.

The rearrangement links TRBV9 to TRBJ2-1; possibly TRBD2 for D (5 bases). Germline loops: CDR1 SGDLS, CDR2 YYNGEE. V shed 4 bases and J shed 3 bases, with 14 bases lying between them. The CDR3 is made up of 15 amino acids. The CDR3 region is CASSPRTGFYNEQFF. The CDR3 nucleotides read TGTGCCAGCAGCCCCCGGACTGGATTCTACAATGAGCAGTTCTTC.

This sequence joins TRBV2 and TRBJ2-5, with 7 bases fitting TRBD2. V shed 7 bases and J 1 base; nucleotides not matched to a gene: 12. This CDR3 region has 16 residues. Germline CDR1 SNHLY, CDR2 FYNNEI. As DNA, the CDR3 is TGTGCCAGCACCGCCGCTAGCGGACTTAGCCAAGAGACCCAGTACTTC. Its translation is CASTAASGLSQETQYF.

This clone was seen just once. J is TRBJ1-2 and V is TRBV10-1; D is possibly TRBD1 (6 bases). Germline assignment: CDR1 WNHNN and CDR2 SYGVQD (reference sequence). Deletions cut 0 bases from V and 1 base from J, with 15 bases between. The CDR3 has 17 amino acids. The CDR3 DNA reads TGCGCCAGCAGTGAGTCGGGGGAGGGGGTGGATAACTATGGCTACACCTTC. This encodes CASSESGEGVDNYGYTF.

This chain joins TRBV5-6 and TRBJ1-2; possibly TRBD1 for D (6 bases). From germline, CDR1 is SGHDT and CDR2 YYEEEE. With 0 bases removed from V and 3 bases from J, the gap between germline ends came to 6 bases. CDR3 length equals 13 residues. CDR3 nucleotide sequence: TGTGCCAGCAGCTTGGACAGGGACTATGGCTACACCTTC. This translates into CASSLDRDYGYTF.

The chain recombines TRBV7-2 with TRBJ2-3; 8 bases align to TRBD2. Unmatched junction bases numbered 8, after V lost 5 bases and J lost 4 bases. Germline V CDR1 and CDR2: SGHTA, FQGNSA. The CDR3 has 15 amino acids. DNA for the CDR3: TGTGCCAGCAGCCATCCGGCGGGGGGCCCAGATACGCAGTATTTT. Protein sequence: CASSHPAGGPDTQYF.

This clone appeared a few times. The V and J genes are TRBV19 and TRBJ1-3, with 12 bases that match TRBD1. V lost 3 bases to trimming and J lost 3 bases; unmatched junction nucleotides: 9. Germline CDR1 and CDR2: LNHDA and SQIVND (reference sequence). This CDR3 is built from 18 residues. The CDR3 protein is CASSITGTGGRDGNTIYF. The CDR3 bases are TGTGCCAGTAGTATTACCGGGACAGGGGGCAGGGATGGAAACACCATATATTTT.

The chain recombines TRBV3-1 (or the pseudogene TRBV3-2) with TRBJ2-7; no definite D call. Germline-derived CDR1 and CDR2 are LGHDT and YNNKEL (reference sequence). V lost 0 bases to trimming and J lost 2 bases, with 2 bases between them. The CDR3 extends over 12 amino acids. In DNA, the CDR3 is TGTGCCAGCAGCCAAGAGGCCTACGAGCAGTACTTC. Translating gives CASSQEAYEQYF.

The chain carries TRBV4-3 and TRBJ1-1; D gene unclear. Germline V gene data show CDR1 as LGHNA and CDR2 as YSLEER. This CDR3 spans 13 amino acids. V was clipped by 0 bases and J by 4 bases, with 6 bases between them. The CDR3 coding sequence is TGCGCCAGCAGCCAAGACATCCTCACTGAAGCTTTCTTT. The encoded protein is CASSQDILTEAFF.

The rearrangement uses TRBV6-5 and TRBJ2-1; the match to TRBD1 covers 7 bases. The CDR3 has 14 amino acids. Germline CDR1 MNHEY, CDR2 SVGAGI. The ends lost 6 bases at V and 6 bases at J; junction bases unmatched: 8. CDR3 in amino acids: CASRDDRVGNEQFF. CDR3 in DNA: TGTGCCAGCAGGGACGACAGGGTGGGCAATGAGCAGTTCTTC.

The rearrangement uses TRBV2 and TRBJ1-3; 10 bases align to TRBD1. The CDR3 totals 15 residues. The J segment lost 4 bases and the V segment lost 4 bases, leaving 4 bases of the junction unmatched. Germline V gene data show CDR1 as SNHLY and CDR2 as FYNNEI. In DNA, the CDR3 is TGTGCCAGCAGTGCGGGACAGGGGATCGGAAACACCATATATTTT. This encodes CASSAGQGIGNTIYF. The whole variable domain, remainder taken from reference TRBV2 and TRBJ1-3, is EPEVTQTPSHQVTQMGQEVILRCVPISNHLYFYWYRQILGQKVEFLVSFYNNEISEKSEIFDDQFSVERPDGSNFTLKIRSTKLEDSAMYFCASSAGQGIGNTIYFGEGSWLTVV.

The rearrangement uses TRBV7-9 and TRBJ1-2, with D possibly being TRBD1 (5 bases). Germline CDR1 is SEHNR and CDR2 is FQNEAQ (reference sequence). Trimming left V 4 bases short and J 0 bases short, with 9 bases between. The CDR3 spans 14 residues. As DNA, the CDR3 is TGTGCCAGCAGCTCGACAGTTACTAACTATGGCTACACCTTC. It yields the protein CASSSTVTNYGYTF.

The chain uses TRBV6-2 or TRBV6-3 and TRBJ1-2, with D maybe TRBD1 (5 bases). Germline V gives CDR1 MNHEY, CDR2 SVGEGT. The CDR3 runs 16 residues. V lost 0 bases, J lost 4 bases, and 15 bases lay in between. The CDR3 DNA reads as TGTGCCAGCAGTTACTCGGGGACTTCGGCCCCCTATGGCTACACCTTC. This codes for CASSYSGTSAPYGYTF.

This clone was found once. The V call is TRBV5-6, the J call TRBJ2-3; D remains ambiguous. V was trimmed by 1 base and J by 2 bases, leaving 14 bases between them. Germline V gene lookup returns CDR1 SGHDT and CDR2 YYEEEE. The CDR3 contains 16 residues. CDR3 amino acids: CASSLPFSTLTDTQYF. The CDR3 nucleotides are TGTGCCAGCAGCTTGCCTTTCTCAACCCTCACAGATACGCAGTATTTT.

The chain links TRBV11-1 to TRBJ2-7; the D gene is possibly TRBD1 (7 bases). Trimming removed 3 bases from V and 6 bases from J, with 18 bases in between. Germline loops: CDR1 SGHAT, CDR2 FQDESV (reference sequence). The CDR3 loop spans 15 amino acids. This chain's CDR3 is CASSLGGQPRVEQYF. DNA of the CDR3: TGTGCCAGCAGCTTGGGGGGACAGCCTAGAGTCGAGCAGTACTTC.

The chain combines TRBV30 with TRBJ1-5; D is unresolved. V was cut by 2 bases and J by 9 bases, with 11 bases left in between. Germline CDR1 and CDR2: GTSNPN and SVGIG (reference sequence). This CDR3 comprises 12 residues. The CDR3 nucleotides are TGTGCCTGGAGTCCCGGTCGGGGGCCCCAGCATTTT. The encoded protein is CAWSPGRGPQHF.

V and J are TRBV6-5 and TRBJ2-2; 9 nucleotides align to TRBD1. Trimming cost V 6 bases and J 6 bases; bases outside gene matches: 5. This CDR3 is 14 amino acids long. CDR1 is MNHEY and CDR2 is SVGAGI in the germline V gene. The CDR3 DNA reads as TGTGCCAGCAGGGGGACAGGGTCCCCCGGGGAGCTGTTTTTT. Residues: CASRGTGSPGELFF.

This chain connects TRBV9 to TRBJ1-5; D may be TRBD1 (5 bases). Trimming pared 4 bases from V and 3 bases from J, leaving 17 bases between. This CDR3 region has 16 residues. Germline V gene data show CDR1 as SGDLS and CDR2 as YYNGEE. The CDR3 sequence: CASSFTPTVTNQPQHF. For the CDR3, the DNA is TGTGCCAGCAGCTTCACACCGACAGTGACCAATCAGCCCCAGCATTTT.

CDR3 loop: CASSRASGTTRETQYF. In DNA, the CDR3 is TGTGCCAGCAGCCGCGCCTCCGGGACAACCCGGGAGACCCAGTACTTC. The V and J genes are TRBV4-2 and TRBJ2-5; possibly TRBD1 for D (6 bases). Trimming removed 4 bases from V and 5 bases from J, with 20 bases in between. CDR1 LGHNA and CDR2 YNFKEQ come from the germline V gene. The CDR3 totals 16 residues.

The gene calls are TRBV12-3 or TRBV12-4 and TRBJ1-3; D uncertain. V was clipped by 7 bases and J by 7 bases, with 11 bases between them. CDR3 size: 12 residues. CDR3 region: CASTIFRNTIYF. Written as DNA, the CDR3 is TGTGCCAGCACTATTTTCCGGAACACCATATATTTT.

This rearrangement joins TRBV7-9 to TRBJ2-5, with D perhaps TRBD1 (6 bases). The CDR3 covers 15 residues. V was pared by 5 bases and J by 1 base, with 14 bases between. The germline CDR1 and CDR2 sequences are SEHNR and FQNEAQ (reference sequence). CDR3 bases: TGTGCCAGCAGCCGCCCCGGACAGTTCCAAGAGACCCAGTACTTC. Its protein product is CASSRPGQFQETQYF. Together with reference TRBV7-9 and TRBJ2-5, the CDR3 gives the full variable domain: DTGVSQNPRHKITKRGQNVTFRCDPISEHNRLYWYRQTLGQGPEFLTYFQNEAQLEKSRLLSDRFSAERPKGSFSTLEIQRTEQGDSAMYLCASSRPGQFQETQYFGPGTRLLVL.

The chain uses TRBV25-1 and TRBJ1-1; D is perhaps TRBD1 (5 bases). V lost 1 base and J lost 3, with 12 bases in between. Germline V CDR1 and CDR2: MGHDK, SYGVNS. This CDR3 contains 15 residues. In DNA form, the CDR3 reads TGTGCCAGCAGTGAATCCGGGGGGTGGGACACTGAAGCTTTCTTT. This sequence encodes CASSESGGWDTEAFF.